This T cell receptor (beta chain) was captured in a study of type 1 regulatory T cells. About the study: T-allo10 is an in vitro-generated, Tr1-enriched CD4 T cell product specific for alloantigen.

TCRdb reanalysed the reads using MiXCR and keeps one entry per CDR3 protein. The sample has several thousand distinct CDR3 sequences, around a third seen once. The CDR3 loop spans 12 amino acids. Germline CDR1 reads DFQATT; CDR2 reads SNEGSKA (reference sequence). V was clipped by 2 bases and J by 3 bases, with 4 bases between them. This clonotype was counted a few times. Its specificity is unknown. Findings of the study overall: Type 1 regulatory T cells had a more restricted TCR repertoire than non-type 1 regulatory T cells.

The source is a human donor in good health. The V gene is TRBV20-1, the J gene TRBJ1-4; D call uncertain. The material sequenced was cultured type 1 regulatory T (Tr1) cells, either the whole culture or a sorted fraction (not recorded which). DNA for the CDR3: TGCAGTGCTAGAACTCCTAATGAAAAACTGTTTTTT. Residues: CSARTPNEKLFF.